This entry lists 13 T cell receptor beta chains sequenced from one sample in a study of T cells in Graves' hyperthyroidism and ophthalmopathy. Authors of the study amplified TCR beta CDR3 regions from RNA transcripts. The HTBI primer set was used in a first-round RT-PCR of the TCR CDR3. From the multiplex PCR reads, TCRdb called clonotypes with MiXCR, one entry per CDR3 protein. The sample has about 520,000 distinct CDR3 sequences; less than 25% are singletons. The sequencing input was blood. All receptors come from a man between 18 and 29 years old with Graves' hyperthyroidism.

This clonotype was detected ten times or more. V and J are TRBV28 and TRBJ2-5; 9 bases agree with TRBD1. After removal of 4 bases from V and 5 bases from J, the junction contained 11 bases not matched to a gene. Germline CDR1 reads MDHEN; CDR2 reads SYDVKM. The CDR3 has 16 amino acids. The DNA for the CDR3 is TGTGCCAGCAGTTCCCCCCCACAGGGGGCGCGGGAGACCCAGTACTTC. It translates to CASSSPPQGARETQYF.

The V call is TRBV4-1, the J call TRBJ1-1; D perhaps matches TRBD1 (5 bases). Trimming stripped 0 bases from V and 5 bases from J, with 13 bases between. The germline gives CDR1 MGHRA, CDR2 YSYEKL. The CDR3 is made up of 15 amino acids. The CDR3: CASSQEAGRRTEAFF. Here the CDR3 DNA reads TGCGCCAGCAGCCAAGAGGCGGGACGGAGGACTGAAGCTTTCTTT.

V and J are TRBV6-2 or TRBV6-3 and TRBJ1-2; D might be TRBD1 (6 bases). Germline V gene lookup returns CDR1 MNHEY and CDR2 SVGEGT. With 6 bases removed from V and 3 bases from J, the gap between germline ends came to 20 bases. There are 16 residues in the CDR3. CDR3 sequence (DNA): TGTGCCAGCAGAACACTACAGGGAAAGTCTGACTATGGCTACACCTTC. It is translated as CASRTLQGKSDYGYTF.

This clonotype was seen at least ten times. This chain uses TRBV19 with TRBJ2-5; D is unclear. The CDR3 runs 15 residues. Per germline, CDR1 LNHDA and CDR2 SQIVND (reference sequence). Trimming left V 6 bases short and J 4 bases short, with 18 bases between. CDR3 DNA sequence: TGTGCCAGTAGAGCTGAGCCGCGTATGGGAGAGACCCAGTACTTC. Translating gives CASRAEPRMGETQYF.

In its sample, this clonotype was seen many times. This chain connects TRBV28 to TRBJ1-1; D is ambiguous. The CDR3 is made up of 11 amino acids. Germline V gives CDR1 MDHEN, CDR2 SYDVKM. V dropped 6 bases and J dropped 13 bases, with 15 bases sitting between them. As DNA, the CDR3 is TGTGCCAGCAGCACCGGCCTGGAGGGTTTCTTT. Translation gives CASSTGLEGFF.

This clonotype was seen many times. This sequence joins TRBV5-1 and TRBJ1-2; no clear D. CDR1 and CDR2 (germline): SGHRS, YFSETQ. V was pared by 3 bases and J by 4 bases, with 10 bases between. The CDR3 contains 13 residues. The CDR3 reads CASSYGFLYGYTF. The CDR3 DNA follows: TGCGCCAGCAGCTACGGGTTTCTCTATGGCTACACCTTC.

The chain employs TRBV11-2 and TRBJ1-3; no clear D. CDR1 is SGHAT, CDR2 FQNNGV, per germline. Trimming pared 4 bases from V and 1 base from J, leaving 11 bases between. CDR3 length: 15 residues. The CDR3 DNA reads TGTGCCAGCAGCTCTATTTGGGGTTCTGGAAACACCATATATTTT. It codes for CASSSIWGSGNTIYF.

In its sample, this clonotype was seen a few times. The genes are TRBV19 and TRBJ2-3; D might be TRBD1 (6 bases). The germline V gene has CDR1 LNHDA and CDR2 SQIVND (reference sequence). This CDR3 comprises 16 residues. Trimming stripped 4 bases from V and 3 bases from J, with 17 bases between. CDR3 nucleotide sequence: TGTGCCAGTAGTACCTCCGGGACATCTGTAACAGATACGCAGTATTTT. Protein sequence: CASSTSGTSVTDTQYF.

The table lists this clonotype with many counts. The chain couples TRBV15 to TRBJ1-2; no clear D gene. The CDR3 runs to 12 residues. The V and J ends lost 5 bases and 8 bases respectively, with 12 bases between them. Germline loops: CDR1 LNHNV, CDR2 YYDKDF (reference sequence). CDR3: CATSALSRGYTF. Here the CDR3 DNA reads TGTGCCACCAGCGCGCTGAGTAGAGGCTACACCTTC.

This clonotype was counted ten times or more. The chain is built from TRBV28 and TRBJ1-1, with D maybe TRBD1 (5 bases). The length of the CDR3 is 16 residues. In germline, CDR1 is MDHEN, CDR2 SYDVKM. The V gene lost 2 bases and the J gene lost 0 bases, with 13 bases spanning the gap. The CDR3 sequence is CASSLPPWGMNTEAFF. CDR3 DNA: TGTGCCAGCAGTTTACCTCCCTGGGGGATGAACACTGAAGCTTTCTTT.

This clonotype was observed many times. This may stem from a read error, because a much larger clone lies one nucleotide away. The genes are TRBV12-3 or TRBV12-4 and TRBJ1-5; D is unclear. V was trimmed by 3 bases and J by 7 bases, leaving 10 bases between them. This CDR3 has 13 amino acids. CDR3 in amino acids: CASSFGEGQPQHF. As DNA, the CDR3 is TGTGCCAGCAGTTTCGGGGAGGGACAGCCCCAGCATTTT.

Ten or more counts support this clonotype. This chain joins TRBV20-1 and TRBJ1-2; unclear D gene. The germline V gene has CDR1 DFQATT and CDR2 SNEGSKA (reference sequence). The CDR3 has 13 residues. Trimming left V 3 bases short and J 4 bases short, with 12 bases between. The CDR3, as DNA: TGCAGTGCTAGCCCAGACCTCTCCTATGGCTACACCTTC. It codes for CSASPDLSYGYTF.

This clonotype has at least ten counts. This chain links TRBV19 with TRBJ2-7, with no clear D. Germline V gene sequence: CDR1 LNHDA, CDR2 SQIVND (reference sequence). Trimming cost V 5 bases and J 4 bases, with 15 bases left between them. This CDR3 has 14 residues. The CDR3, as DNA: TGTGCCAGTAGTCCTCCCGGGCCTAGATACGAGCAGTACTTC. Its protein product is CASSPPGPRYEQYF.